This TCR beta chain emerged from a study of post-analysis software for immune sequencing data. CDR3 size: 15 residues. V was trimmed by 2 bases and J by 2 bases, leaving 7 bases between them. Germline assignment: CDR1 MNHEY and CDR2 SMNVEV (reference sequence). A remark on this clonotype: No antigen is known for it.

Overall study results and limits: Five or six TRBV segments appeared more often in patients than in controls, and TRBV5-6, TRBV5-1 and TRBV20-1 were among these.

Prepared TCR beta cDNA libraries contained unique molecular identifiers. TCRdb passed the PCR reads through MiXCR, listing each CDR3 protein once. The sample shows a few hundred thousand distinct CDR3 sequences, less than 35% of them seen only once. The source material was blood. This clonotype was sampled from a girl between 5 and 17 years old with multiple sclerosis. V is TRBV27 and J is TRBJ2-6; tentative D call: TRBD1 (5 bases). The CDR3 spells CASSLLGAGANVLTF. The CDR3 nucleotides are TGTGCCAGCAGTTTACTAGGGGCTGGGGCCAACGTCCTGACTTTC.